The clone carrying this T cell receptor beta chain has ten or more counts. Its antigen is unknown. The source of the sample is a study of blood T cells in healthy people across ages. Points from the study as a whole: CMV infection status of these donors was not known.

The length of the CDR3 is 16 residues. Germline V CDR1 and CDR2: SQVTM, ANQGSEA. V lost 3 bases and J lost 7, with 23 bases in between. The authors ran a second PCR of about 6 to 12 cycles using a sample-barcoded 5' primer and a J-beta primer mix. TCRdb re-analysed the 5' RACE reads in MiXCR, keeping a single row per CDR3 protein. Here the sample spans some 550,000 distinct CDR3 sequences, around half being singletons. Sequenced input: blood. The sequence derives from a man aged 80 or over in good health. V is TRBV29-1 and J is TRBJ2-3; TRBD2 is a possible D gene (5 bases). This chain's CDR3 is CSVETLTRSPIHTQYF. In DNA form, the CDR3 reads TGCAGCGTTGAGACCCTAACTAGGTCCCCCATCCATACGCAGTATTTT.